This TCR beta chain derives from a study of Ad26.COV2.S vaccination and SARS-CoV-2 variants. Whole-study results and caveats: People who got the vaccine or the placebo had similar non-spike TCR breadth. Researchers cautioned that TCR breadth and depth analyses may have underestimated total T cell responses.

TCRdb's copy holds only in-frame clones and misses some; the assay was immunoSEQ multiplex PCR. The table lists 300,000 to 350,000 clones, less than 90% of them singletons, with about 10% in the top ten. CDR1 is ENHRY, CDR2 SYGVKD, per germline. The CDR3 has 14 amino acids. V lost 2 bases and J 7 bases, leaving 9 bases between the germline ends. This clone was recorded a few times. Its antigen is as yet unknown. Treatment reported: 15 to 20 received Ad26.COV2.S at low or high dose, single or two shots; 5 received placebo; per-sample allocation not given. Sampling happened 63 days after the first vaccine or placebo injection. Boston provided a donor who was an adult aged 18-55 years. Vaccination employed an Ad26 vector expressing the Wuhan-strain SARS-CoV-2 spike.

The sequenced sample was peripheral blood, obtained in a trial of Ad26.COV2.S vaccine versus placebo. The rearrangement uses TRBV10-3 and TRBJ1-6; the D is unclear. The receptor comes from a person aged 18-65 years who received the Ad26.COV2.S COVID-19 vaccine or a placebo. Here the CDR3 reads CAISESQTNSPLHF. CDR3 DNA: TGTGCCATCAGTGAGAGTCAGACCAATTCACCCCTCCACTTT.